These T cell receptor beta chains were read from a single sample in a study of cytomegalovirus exposure and HLA in healthy donors. Profiling relied on immunoSEQ multiplex PCR, and the TCRdb table lists in-frame clones only, not all of them. The table lists 140,000 to 150,000 clones, around 78% of them singletons. Sequenced material: PBMCs. The receptors come from a man aged 35-49 years in good health and CMV-seropositive. CDR3s include the opening cysteine and the closing phenylalanine or tryptophan. The D gene is left open where the match is weak. Size tells how often a clone was seen (once, few, many) or the class of an expanded clone, and some rows leave it out.

v_gene	j_gene	abundance	d_gene	CDR3aa	CDR3nt
TRBV7-2	TRBJ2-6	NA	NA	CASSSRGRESGANVLTF	TGTGCCAGCAGCTCACGTGGGAGAGAGTCTGGGGCCAACGTCCTGACTTTC
TRBV29-1	TRBJ2-1	NA	NA	CSVEVTEYNEKFF	TGCAGCGTTGAGGTGACAGAGTACAATGAGAAGTTCTTC
TRBV15	TRBJ2-7	few	NA	CATSRDTAAYEQYF	TGTGCCACCAGCAGAGATACCGCGGCCTACGAGCAGTACTTC
TRBV7-2	TRBJ2-2	NA	TRBD2	CASSLEWGGRTGELFF	TGTGCCAGCAGCTTAGAATGGGGAGGGCGGACCGGGGAGCTGTTTTTT
TRBV19	TRBJ2-7	few	NA	CASGGQPYEQYF	TGTGCCAGTGGAGGACAGCCCTACGAGCAGTACTTC
TRBV28	TRBJ2-1	once	TRBD2	CASSVLREGGYNEQFF	TGTGCCAGCAGTGTCCTCCGGGAGGGGGGCTACAATGAGCAGTTCTTC
TRBV5-1	TRBJ2-3	few	NA	CASSLAGTDTQYF	TGCGCCAGCAGCTTGGCGGGCACAGATACGCAGTATTTT
TRBV7-8	TRBJ2-7	NA	TRBD1	CASSWRSTGQGTYEQYF	TGTGCCAGCAGCTGGAGGTCTACGGGACAGGGAACCTACGAGCAGTACTTC
TRBV27	TRBJ1-6	NA	NA	CASTSDSSYNSPLHF	TGTGCCAGCACCTCCGATAGCTCCTATAATTCCCCCCTCCACTTT
TRBV9	TRBJ2-5	NA	TRBD2	CASSARQTSGSLEQYF	TGTGCCAGCAGCGCCAGACAGACTAGCGGGAGCCTGGAGCAGTACTTC
TRBV5-4	TRBJ2-5	NA	NA	CASSLNTGETQYF	TGTGCCAGCAGCTTGAACACGGGGGAGACCCAGTACTTC
TRBV30	TRBJ1-3	few	NA	CAWSAQLAIYF	TGTGCCTGGAGCGCACAGTTGGCCATATATTTT
TRBV9	TRBJ2-5	few	NA	CASSPPGIARETQYF	TGTGCCAGCAGCCCTCCCGGTATAGCGCGGGAGACCCAGTACTTC
TRBV7-9	TRBJ1-2	NA	NA	CASSLTVYGYTF	TGTGCCAGCAGCCTCACGGTCTATGGCTACACCTTC
TRBV6-5	TRBJ1-1	NA	NA	CASSYSGASGNTEAFF	TGTGCCAGCAGTTACTCAGGGGCTAGTGGCAACACTGAAGCTTTCTTT
TRBV7-6	TRBJ2-3	NA	TRBD2	CASSFGPSGSTDTQYF	TGTGCCAGCAGCTTCGGGCCTAGCGGGAGTACAGATACGCAGTATTTT
TRBV7-9	TRBJ2-2	once	NA	CASSFGTGELFF	TGTGCCAGCAGCTTCGGGACCGGGGAGCTGTTTTTT
TRBV6-6	TRBJ2-3	NA	TRBD2	CAIGTSGRGDTQYF	TGTGCCATTGGGACTAGCGGGAGGGGAGATACGCAGTATTTT
TRBV6-5	TRBJ2-7	NA	NA	CASSLDRTYEQYF	TGTGCCAGCAGTCTGGACAGAACCTACGAGCAGTACTTC